This TCR beta chain was retrieved from a study of CD8 T cells in ankylosing spondylitis. This clonotype was found a few times. Its cognate antigen is unknown. Findings and limits, study-wide: Characteristic, it appeared, of ankylosing spondylitis blood was a TCR beta motif of about eight highly homologous variants.

TCRdb independently ran MiXCR on the 5' RACE reads; one entry per CDR3 protein. Seen here are approximately 400,000 distinct CDR3 sequences, roughly 27% observed once, and the top ten hold about 0.9%. After removal of 0 bases from V and 2 bases from J, the junction contained 7 bases not matched to a gene. Germline V gene sequence: CDR1 MGHRA, CDR2 YSYEKL. There are 18 residues in the CDR3. The chain couples TRBV4-1 to TRBJ2-7; 13 bases are shared with TRBD2. Sequencing used blood, either unsorted or a sorted T cell fraction (not recorded which). The clonotype originates from a male donor with ankylosing spondylitis. The CDR3 here is CASSQEGTSGNRAYEQYV. CDR3 DNA sequence: TGCGCCAGCAGCCAAGAGGGGACTAGCGGGAATCGGGCCTACGAGCAGTACGTC.